This T cell receptor (beta chain) was identified during a study of T-cell memory formation after mild COVID-19. This clonotype was found a few times. The germline CDR1 and CDR2 sequences are SEHNR and FQNEAQ (reference sequence). The V end lost 5 bases, the J end lost 5 bases, and 16 bases lay between the germline ends. The CDR3 extends over 15 amino acids. TCRdb used MiXCR to reprocess the 5' RACE reads, holding one entry per CDR3 protein. The sample shows over 70,000 distinct CDR3 sequences, about 15% of them seen only once. The TCR was taken from a man in his late teens or twenties who had mild COVID-19 (a few samples of this study predate the infection). Cell type and time point are not known. The chain carries TRBV7-9 and TRBJ2-1; D ambiguous. Sequencing was performed on PBMCs or a T cell subset sorted from them (not recorded which). The CDR3 spells CASSPPATNHNEQFF. CDR3 coding DNA: TGTGCCAGCAGCCCCCCGGCCACCAACCACAATGAGCAGTTCTTC. Full variable domain (remainder filled in from reference TRBV7-9 and TRBJ2-1): DTGVSQNPRHKITKRGQNVTFRCDPISEHNRLYWYRQTLGQGPEFLTYFQNEAQLEKSRLLSDRFSAERPKGSFSTLEIQRTEQGDSAMYLCASSPPATNHNEQFFGPGTRLTVL.